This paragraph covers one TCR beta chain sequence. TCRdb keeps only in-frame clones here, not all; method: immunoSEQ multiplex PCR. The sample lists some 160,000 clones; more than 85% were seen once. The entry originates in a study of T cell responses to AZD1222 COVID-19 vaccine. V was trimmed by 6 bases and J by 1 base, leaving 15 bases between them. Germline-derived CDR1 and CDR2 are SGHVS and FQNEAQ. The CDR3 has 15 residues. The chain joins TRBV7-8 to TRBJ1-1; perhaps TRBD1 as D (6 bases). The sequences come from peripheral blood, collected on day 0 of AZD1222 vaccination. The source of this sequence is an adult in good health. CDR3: CASSSNRVRNTEAFF. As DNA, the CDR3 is TGTGCCAGCAGTTCCAACAGGGTGAGGAACACTGAAGCTTTCTTT.